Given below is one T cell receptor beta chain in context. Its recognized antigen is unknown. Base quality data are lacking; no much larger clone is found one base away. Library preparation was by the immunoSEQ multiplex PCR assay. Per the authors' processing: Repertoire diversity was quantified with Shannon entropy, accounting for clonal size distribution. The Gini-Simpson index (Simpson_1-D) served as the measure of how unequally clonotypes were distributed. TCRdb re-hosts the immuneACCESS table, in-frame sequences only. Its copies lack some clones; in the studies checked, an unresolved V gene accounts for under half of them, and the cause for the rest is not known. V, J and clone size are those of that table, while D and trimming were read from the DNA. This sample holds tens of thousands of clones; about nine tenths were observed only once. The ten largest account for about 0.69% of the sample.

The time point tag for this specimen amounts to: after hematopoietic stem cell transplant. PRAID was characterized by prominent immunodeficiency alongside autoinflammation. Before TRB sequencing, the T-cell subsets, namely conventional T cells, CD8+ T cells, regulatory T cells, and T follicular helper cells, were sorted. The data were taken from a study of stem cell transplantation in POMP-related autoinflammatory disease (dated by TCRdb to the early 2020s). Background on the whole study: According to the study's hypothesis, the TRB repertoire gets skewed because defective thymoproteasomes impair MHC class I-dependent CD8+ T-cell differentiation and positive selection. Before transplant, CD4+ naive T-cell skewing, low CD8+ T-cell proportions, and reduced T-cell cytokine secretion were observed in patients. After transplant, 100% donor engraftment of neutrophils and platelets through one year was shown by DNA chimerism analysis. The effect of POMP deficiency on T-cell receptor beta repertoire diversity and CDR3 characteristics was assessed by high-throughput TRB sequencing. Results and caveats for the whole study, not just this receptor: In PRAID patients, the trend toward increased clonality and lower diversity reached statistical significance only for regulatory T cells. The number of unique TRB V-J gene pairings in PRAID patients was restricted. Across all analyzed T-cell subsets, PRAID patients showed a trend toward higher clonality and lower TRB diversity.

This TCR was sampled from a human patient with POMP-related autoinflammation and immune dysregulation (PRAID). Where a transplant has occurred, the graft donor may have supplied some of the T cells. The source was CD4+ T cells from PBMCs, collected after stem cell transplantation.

The sequenced DNA is TGTGCCACCAGTGAATACGACAGGGGAAAGCGAGAGACCCAGTACTTC. This gives the protein CATSEYDRGKRETQYF. The chain uses TRBV24-1 and TRBJ2-5, with 8 bases in between that match TRBD1. The CDR3 contains 16 residues, cysteine and phenylalanine counted. Only the CDR3 part of the read is kept: 48 bases, read in frame from the first base. The germline V and J ends show losses of 4 bases and 4 bases respectively, and no gene match explains 10 bases of the junction. The germline V gene yields KGHDR for CDR1 and SFDVKD for CDR2.